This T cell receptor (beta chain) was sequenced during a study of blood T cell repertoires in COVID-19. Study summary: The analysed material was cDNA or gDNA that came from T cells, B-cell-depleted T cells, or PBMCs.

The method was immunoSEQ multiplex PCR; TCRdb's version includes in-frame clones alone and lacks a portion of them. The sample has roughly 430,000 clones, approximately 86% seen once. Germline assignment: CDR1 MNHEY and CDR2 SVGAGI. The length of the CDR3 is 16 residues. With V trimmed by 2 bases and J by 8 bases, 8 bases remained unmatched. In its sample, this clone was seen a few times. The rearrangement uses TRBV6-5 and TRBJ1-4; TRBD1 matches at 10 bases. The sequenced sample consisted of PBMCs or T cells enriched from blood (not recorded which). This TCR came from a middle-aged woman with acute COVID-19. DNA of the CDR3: TGTGCCAGCAGTTACGACAGGGGGCAGGAGGAAGAAAAACTGTTTTTT. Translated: CASSYDRGQEEEKLFF.